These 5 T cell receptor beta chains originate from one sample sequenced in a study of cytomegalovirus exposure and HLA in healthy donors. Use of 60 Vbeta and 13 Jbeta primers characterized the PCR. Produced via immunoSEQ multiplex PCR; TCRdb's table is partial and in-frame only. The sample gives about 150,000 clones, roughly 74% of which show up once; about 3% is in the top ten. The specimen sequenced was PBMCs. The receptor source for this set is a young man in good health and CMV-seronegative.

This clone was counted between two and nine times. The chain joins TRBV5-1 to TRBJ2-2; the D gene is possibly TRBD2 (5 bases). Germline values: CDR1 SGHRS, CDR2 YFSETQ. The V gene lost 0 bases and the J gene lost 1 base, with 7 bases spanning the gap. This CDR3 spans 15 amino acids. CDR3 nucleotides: TGCGCCAGCAGCTTGGGCGGGCTGAACACCGGGGAGCTGTTTTTT. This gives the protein CASSLGGLNTGELFF.

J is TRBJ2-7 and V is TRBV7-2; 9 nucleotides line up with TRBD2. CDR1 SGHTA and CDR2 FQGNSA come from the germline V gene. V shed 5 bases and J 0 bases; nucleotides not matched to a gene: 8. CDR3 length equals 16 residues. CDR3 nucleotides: TGTGCCAGCAGCCCCGGCGCGGGGGGGAGCTCCTACGAGCAGTACTTC. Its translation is CASSPGAGGSSYEQYF.

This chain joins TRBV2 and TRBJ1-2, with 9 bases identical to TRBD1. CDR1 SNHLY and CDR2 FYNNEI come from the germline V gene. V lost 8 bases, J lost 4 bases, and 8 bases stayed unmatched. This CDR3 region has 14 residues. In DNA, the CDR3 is TGTGCCAGCGGTGCCGGGACAGGGCTCTATGGCTACACCTTC. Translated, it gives CASGAGTGLYGYTF. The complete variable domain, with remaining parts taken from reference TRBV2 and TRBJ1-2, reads EPEVTQTPSHQVTQMGQEVILRCVPISNHLYFYWYRQILGQKVEFLVSFYNNEISEKSEIFDDQFSVERPDGSNFTLKIRSTKLEDSAMYFCASGAGTGLYGYTFGSGTRLTVV.

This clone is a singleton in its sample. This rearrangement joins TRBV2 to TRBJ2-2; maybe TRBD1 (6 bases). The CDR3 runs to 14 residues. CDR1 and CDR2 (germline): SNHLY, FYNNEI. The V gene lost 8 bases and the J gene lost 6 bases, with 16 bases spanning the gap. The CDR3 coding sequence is TGTGCCAGCTTAAGACAGGCGGTGTCCGGGGAGCTGTTTTTT. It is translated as CASLRQAVSGELFF.

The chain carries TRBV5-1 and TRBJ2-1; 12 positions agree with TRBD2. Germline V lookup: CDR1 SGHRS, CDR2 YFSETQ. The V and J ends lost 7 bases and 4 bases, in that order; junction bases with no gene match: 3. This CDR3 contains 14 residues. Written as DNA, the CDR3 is TGCGCCAGCCTAGCGGGGGGGCTGTACAATGAGCAGTTCTTC. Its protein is CASLAGGLYNEQFF. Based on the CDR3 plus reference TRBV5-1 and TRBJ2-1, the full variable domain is KAGVTQTPRYLIKTRGQQVTLSCSPISGHRSVSWYQQTPGQGLQFLFEYFSETQRNKGNFPGRFSGRQFSNSRSEMNVSTLELGDSALYLCASLAGGLYNEQFFGPGTRLTVL.